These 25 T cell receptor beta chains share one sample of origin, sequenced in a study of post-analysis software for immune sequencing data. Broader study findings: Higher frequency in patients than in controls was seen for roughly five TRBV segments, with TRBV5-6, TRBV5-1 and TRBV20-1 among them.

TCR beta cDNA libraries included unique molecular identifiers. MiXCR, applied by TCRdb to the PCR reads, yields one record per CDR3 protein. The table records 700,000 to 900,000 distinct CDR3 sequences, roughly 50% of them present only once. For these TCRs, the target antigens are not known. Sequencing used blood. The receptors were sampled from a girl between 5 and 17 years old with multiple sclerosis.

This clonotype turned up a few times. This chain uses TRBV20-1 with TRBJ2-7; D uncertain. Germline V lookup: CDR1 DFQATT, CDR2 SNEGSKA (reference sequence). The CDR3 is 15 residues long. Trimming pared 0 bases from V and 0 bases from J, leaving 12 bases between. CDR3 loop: CSARDRRTGSYEQYF. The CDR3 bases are TGCAGTGCTAGAGATCGTCGGACGGGCTCCTACGAGCAGTACTTC.

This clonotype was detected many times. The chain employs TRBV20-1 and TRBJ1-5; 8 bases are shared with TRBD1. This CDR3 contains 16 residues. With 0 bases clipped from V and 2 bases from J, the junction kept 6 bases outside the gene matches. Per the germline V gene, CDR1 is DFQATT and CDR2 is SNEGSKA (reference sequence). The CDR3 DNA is TGCAGTGCTAGAGATCGCGCGACAGGGGGCAATCAGCCCCAGCATTTT. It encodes CSARDRATGGNQPQHF.

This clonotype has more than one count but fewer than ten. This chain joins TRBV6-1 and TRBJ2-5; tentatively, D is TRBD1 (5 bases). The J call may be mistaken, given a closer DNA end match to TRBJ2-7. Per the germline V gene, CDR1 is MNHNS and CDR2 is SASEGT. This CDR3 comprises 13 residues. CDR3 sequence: CASSDDSSSEQYF. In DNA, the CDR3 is TGTGCCAGCAGTGATGACAGCTCAAGCGAGCAGTACTTC.

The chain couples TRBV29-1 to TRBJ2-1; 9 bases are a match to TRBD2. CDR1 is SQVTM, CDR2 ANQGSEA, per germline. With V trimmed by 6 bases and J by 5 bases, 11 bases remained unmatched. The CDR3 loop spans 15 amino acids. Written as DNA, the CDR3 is TGCAGCGTCGATAGGGCGGGAGGGCCGAACAATGAGCAGTTCTTC. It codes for CSVDRAGGPNNEQFF.

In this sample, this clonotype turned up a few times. Written as DNA, the CDR3 is TGCAGCGTTGGGGGGACCGGGACCCACAGCACAGATACGCAGTATTTT. Translated, it gives CSVGGTGTHSTDTQYF. The chain combines TRBV29-1 with TRBJ2-3, with D perhaps assigned TRBD1 or TRBD2 (5 bases each). The CDR3 is 16 amino acids. CDR1 is SQVTM and CDR2 is ANQGSEA in the germline V gene. The V end was cut by 4 bases, the J end by 0 bases, with 17 bases between.

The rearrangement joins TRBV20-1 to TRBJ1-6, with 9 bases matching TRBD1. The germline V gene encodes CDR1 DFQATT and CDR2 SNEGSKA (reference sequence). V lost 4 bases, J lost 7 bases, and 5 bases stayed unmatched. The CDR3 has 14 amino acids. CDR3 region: CSATTGTGNSPLHF. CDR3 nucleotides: TGCAGTGCTACTACCGGGACAGGGAATTCACCCCTCCACTTT.

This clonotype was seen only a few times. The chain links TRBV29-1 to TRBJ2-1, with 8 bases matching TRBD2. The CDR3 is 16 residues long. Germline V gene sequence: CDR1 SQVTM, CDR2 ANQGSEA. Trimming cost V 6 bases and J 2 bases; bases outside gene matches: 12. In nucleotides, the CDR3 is TGCAGCGTGGCCTTTCGACTAGCGCGAACCTACAATGAGCAGTTCTTC. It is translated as CSVAFRLARTYNEQFF.

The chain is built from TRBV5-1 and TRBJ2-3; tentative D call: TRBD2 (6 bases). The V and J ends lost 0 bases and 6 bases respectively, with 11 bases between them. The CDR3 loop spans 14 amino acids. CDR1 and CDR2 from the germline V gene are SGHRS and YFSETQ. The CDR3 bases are TGCGCCAGCAGCTTGGACCGGGAGAGGGATACGCAGTATTTT. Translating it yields CASSLDRERDTQYF. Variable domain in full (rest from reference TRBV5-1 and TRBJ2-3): KAGVTQTPRYLIKTRGQQVTLSCSPISGHRSVSWYQQTPGQGLQFLFEYFSETQRNKGNFPGRFSGRQFSNSRSEMNVSTLELGDSALYLCASSLDRERDTQYFGPGTRLTVL.

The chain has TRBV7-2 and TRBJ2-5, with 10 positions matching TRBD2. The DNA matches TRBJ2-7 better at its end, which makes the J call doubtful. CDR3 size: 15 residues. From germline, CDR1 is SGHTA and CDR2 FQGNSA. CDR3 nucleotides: TGTGCCAGCAGCTTAAGACTAGCGGGCCTCTACGAGCAGTACTTC. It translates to CASSLRLAGLYEQYF.

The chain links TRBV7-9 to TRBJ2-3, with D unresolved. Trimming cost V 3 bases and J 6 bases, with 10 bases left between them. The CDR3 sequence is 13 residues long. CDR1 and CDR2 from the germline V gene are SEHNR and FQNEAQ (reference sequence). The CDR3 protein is CASSLVPPDTQYF. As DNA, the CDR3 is TGTGCCAGCAGCTTGGTCCCTCCGGATACGCAGTATTTT.

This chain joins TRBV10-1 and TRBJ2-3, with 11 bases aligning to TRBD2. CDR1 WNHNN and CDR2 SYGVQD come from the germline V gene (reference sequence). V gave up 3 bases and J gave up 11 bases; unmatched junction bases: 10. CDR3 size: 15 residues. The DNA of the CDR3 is TGCGCCAGCAGTGACCCCGGGACTAGCGGCGACGAGCAGTATTTT. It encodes CASSDPGTSGDEQYF.

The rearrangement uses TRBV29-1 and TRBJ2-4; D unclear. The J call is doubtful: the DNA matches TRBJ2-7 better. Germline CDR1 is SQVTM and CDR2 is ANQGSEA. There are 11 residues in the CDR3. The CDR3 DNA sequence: TGCAGCACCATACAAGGACACGAGCAGTACTTC. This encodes CSTIQGHEQYF.

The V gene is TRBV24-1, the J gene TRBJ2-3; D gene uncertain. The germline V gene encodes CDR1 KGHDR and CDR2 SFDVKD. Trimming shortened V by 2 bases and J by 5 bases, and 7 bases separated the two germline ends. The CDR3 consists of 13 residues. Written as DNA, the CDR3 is TGTGCCACCAGTGATTACTTTCGAGATACGCAGTATTTT. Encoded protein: CATSDYFRDTQYF.

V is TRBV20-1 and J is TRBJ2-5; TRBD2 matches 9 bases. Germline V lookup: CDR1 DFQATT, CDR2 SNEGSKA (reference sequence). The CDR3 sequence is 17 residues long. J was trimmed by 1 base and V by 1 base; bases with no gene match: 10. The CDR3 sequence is CSARAPNSGRGQETQYF. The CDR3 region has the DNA TGCAGTGCTAGAGCACCAAATAGCGGGAGAGGCCAAGAGACCCAGTACTTC.

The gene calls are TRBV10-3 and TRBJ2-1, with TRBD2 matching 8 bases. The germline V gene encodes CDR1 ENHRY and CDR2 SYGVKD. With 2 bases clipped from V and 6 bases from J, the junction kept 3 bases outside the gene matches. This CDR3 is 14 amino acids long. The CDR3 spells CAISELTSGNEQFF. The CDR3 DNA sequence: TGTGCCATCAGTGAGCTCACTAGCGGCAATGAGCAGTTCTTC.

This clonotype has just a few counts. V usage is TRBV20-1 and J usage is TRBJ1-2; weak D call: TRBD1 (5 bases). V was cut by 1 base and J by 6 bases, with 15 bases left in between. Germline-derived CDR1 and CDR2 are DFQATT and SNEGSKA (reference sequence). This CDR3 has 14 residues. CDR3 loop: CSARGVGVKDGYTF. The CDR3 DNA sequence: TGCAGTGCTAGAGGAGTGGGGGTTAAGGATGGCTACACCTTC.

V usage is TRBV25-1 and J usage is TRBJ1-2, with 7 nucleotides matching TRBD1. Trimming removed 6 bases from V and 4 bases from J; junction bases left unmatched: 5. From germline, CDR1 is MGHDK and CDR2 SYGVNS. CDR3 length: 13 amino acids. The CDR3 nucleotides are TGTGCCAGCAGGGGACAGCTTAGCTATGGCTACACCTTC. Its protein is CASRGQLSYGYTF.

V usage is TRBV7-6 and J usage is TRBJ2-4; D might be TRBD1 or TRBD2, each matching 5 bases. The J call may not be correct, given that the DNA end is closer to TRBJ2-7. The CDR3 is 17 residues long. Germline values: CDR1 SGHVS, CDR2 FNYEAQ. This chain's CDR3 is CASSLNPPAGTMDEQYF. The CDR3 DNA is TGTGCCAGCAGCTTAAACCCCCCCGCAGGGACCATGGACGAGCAGTACTTC.

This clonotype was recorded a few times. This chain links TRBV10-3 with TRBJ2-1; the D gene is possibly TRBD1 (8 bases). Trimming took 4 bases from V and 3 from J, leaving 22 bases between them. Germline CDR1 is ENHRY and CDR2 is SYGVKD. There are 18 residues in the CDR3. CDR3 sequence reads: CAISAVPSDREGYNEQFF. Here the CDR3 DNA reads TGTGCCATCAGTGCGGTCCCCTCGGACAGGGAGGGCTACAATGAGCAGTTCTTC.

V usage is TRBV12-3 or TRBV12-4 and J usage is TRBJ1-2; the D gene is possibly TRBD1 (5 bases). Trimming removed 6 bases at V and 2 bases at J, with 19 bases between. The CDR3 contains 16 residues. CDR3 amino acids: CASRGTGGGRNYGYTF. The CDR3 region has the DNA TGTGCCAGCAGAGGGACGGGGGGAGGACGGAACTATGGCTACACCTTC.

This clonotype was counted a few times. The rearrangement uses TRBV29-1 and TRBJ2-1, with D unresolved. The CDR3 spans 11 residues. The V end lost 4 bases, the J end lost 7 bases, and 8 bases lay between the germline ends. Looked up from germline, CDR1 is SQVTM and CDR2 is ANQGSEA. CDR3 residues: CSVVALNEQFF. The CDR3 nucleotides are TGCAGCGTTGTGGCTTTGAATGAGCAGTTCTTC.

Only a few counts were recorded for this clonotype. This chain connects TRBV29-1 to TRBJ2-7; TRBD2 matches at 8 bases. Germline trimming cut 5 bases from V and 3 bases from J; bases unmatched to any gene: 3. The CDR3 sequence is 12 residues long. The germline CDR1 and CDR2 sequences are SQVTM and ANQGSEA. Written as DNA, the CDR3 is TGCAGCGTTACCACTAGCGGCTACGAGCAGTACTTC. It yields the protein CSVTTSGYEQYF.

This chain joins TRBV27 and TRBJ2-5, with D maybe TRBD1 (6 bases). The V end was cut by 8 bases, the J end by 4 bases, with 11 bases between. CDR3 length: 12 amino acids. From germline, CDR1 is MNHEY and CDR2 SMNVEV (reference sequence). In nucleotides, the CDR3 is TGTGCCAGCCACGGACAGTCAGAGACCCAGTACTTC. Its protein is CASHGQSETQYF.

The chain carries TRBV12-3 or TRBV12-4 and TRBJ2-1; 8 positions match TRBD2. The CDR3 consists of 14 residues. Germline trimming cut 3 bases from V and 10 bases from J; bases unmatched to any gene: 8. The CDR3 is CASSFGAGAGEQFF. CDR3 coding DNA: TGTGCCAGCAGTTTCGGAGCGGGGGCCGGGGAGCAGTTCTTC.

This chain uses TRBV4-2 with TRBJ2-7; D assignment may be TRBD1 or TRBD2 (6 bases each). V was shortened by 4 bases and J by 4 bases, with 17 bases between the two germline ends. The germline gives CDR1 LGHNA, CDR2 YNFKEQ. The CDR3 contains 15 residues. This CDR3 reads CASSRRWGAAYEQYF. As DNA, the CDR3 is TGTGCCAGCAGCCGACGATGGGGGGCCGCGTACGAGCAGTACTTC.